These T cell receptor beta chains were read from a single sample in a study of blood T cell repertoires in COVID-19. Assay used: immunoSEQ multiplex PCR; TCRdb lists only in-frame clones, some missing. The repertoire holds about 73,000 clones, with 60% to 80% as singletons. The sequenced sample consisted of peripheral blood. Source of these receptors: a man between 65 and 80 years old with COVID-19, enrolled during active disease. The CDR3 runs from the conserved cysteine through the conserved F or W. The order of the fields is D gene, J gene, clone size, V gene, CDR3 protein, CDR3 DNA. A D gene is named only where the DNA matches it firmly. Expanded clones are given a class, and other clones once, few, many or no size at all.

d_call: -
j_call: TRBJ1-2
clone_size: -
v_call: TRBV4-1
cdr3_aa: CASRGVNYGYTF
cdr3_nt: TGCGCCAGCCGGGGAGTCAACTATGGCTACACCTTC

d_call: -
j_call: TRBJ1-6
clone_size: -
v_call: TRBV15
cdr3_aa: CATSSGTRILYNSPLHF
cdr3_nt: TGTGCCACCAGCAGCGGGACACGGATCCTCTATAATTCACCCCTCCACTTT

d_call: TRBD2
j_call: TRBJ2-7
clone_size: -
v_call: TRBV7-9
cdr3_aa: CASSPYTGGTYEQYF
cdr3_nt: TGTGCCAGCAGCCCCTACACGGGAGGTACCTACGAGCAGTACTTC

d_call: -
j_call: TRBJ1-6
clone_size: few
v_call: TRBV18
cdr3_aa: CASSPYSPGDNSPLHF
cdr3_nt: TGTGCCAGCTCACCATACTCTCCAGGGGATAATTCACCCCTCCACTTT

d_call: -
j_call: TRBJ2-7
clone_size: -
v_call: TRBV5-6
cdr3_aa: CASSGTGSYEQYF
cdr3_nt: TGTGCCAGCAGCGGAACGGGTTCCTACGAGCAGTACTTC

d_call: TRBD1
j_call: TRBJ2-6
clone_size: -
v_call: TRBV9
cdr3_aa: CASQRQGVSGANVLTF
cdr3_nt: TGTGCCAGCCAGAGACAGGGGGTTTCTGGGGCCAACGTCCTGACTTTC

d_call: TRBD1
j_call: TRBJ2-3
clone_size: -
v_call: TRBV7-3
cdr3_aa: CASSRGTGRTDTQYF
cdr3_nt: TGTGCCAGCAGCCGGGGGACAGGGCGCACAGATACGCAGTATTTT

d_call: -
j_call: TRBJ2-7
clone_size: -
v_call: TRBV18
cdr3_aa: CASSNLQGLPSYEQYF
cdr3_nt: TGTGCCAGCTCAAACCTTCAGGGGCTCCCCTCTTACGAGCAGTACTTC

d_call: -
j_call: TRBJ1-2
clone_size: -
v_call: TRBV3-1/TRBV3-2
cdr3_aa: CASSQDRRGGGYTF
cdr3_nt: TGTGCCAGCAGCCAAGATCGAAGGGGCGGTGGCTACACCTTC

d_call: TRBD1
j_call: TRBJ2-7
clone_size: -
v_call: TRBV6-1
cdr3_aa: CASSERGRQGAYEQYF
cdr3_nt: TGTGCCAGCAGTGAACGGGGGAGACAGGGGGCCTACGAGCAGTACTTC

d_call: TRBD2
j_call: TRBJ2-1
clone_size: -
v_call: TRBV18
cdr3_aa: CASSPSLSSGRANEQFF
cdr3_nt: TGTGCCAGCTCACCCTCTTTATCTAGCGGGAGGGCGAATGAGCAGTTCTTC

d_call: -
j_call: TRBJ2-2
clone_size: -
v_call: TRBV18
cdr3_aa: CASSRGRGANTGELFF
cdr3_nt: TGTGCCAGCTCGAGGGGGAGAGGGGCGAACACCGGGGAGCTGTTTTTT

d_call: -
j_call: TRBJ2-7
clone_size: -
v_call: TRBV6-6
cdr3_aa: CASSPSLRPNYEQYF
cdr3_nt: TGTGCCAGCAGCCCTTCCTTGAGGCCAAACTACGAGCAGTACTTC

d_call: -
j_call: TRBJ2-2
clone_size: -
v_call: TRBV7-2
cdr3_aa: CASSLQGGGTGELFF
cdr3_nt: TGTGCCAGCAGCTTACAGGGAGGAGGCACCGGGGAGCTGTTTTTT

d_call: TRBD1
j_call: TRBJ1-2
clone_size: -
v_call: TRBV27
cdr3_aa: CASSSTGRYGYTF
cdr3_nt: TGTGCCAGCAGTTCGACAGGGCGCTATGGCTACACCTTC